This paragraph covers one TCR beta chain sequence. Its matching antigen is unknown. This sample is part of a study of shared clonotypes between healthy human individuals. General study findings and limits: The researchers took only blood, and tissue repertoires probably look different.

Recent acute infections and vaccinations were absent in the healthy HIV-negative adult donors. The run depth of the assay was deep. Authors' analysis steps: Filtering differed, since immunoSEQ gave only junction sequences and no quality scores. Profiling relied on immunoSEQ multiplex PCR, and the TCRdb table lists in-frame clones only, not all of them. V, J and clone size are taken as reported in that table, and D and trimming were inferred from the DNA itself. The table records 400,000 to 600,000 clones, over 75% of them present only once. CDR1 is MRHNA and CDR2 is SNTAGT in the germline V gene. Deletions cut 4 bases from V and 10 bases from J, with 19 bases between. The CDR3 spans 15 residues.

This clonotype originated in a woman aged 40 to 49 in good health. Some clones in this sample may be carry-over from other donors' samples. Sequencing used PBMCs. The genes are TRBV6-4 and TRBJ2-2; D is possibly TRBD1 or TRBD2 (5 bases each). CDR3 coding DNA: TGTGCCAGCAGTGTTGAACTAGGTCAGGGCGCGGAGCTGTTTTTT. This gives the protein CASSVELGQGAELFF.